A selection of T cell receptor beta chains follows, all from one sample in a study of T cell clonotyping in hematopoietic cell transplantation. Assay: immunoSEQ multiplex PCR; the TCRdb copy retains only in-frame clones and omits some. The sample lists about 1,800 clones, approximately 93% occurring once. The sequenced sample was peripheral blood mononuclear cells, obtained before stem cell transplant. These receptors came from a woman between 45 and 60 years old with acute myeloid leukemia. Some clones in this sample may be carry-over from other donors' samples. Both conserved end residues are part of each CDR3. D genes are given only for firm matches. Only part of the rows carry a size: once, few, many, or a class if the clone is expanded.

abundance	d_gene	v_gene	j_gene	CDR3aa	CDR3nt
NA	TRBD1	TRBV2	TRBJ1-2	CASSIGTDYGYTF	TGTGCCAGCAGTATAGGGACAGATTATGGCTACACCTTC
NA	TRBD1	TRBV5-6	TRBJ2-3	CASSPRQGSVYTDTQYF	TGTGCCAGCAGCCCCAGACAGGGATCGGTTTACACAGATACGCAGTATTTT
NA	NA	TRBV5-1	TRBJ1-6	CASSVSLSSYNSPLHF	TGCGCCAGCAGCGTCTCACTGAGCTCCTATAATTCACCCCTCCACTTT
NA	NA	TRBV7-2	TRBJ2-3	CASSLAGVVDTQYF	TGTGCCAGCAGCTTAGCTGGGGTTGTTGATACGCAGTATTTT
NA	TRBD1	TRBV10-3	TRBJ1-6	CAISARDSKDSPLHF	TGTGCCATCAGCGCAAGGGACAGCAAAGATTCACCCCTCCACTTT
NA	NA	TRBV30	TRBJ2-1	CAPIGSYNEQFF	TGTGCTCCCATAGGGAGTTACAATGAGCAGTTCTTC
NA	TRBD2	TRBV7-3	TRBJ2-7	CASRASGSDEQYF	TGTGCCAGCAGGGCTAGCGGGAGCGACGAGCAGTACTTC
NA	NA	TRBV10-3	TRBJ1-4	CAISDFPPGTNEKLFF	TGTGCCATCAGTGATTTCCCCCCCGGAACAAATGAAAAACTGTTTTTT
NA	NA	TRBV6-6	TRBJ1-1	CASSYGGAQTEAFF	TGTGCCAGCAGTTACGGGGGGGCGCAAACTGAAGCTTTCTTT
NA	TRBD1	TRBV11-2	TRBJ1-6	CASSWDSGNSPLHF	TGTGCCAGCAGCTGGGACAGCGGAAATTCACCCCTCCACTTT
NA	TRBD1	TRBV28	TRBJ1-5	CASSLLAGGGSNQPQHF	TGTGCCAGCAGTTTATTGGCAGGGGGCGGTAGCAATCAGCCCCAGCATTTT
NA	NA	TRBV2	TRBJ2-7	CATLDRNYEQYF	TGTGCCACCCTAGATCGGAACTACGAGCAGTACTTC
NA	NA	TRBV6-5	TRBJ2-2	CASLGARDTGELFF	TGTGCCAGTTTGGGAGCGAGGGACACCGGGGAGCTGTTTTTT
NA	NA	TRBV18	TRBJ1-2	CASSARTANYGYTF	TGTGCCAGCTCAGCCCGGACAGCTAACTATGGCTACACCTTC
NA	TRBD1	TRBV18	TRBJ2-7	CASSSAGGQGSSYEQYF	TGTGCCAGCTCATCGGCAGGCGGACAGGGATCCTCCTACGAGCAGTACTTC
NA	NA	TRBV27	TRBJ2-7	CASSLGNYEQYF	TGTGCCAGCAGTTTAGGGAACTACGAGCAGTATTTC
once	NA	TRBV4-3	TRBJ2-5	CASSQDIDRQETQYF	TGCGCCAGCAGCCAAGATATAGACAGACAAGAGACCCAGTACTTC
NA	NA	TRBV7-8	TRBJ1-3	CASSPRGGVGNTIYF	TGTGCCAGCAGTCCTAGGGGAGGGGTAGGAAACACCATATATTTT
NA	TRBD2	TRBV11-2	TRBJ2-5	CASSFPQRGQETQYF	TGTGCCAGCAGCTTCCCCCAGCGGGGGCAAGAGACCCAGTACTTC
NA	NA	TRBV2	TRBJ1-1	CASSALGGDTEAFF	TGTGCCAGCAGTGCCCTTGGGGGAGACACTGAAGCTTTCTTT
NA	NA	TRBV11-2	TRBJ2-1	CASSLGGESSYNEQFF	TGTGCCAGCAGCTTAGGGGGGGAGAGCTCCTACAATGAGCAGTTCTTC
NA	NA	TRBV11-2	TRBJ2-5	CASSLGPLKTQYF	TGTGCCAGCAGCTTAGGGCCCCTCAAGACCCAGTACTTC
NA	NA	TRBV28	TRBJ2-7	CASSPADRSSYEQYF	TGTGCCAGCAGTCCCGCAGACAGGAGCTCCTACGAGCAGTACTTC
once	TRBD1	TRBV7-2	TRBJ2-7	CASSPHGTGTDEQYF	TGTGCCAGCAGCCCCCACGGGACAGGAACCGACGAGCAGTACTTC
NA	TRBD1	TRBV6-5	TRBJ2-5	CASSSGGAGQETQYF	TGTGCCAGCTCATCAGGGGGCGCTGGGCAAGAGACCCAGTACTTC
once	NA	TRBV18	TRBJ1-6	CASSPSGGDSPLHF	TGTGCCAGCTCACCCAGCGGGGGGGATTCACCCCTCCACTTT
NA	TRBD1	TRBV7-7	TRBJ2-7	CASSSGQGKQYF	TGTGCCAGCAGCTCGGGACAGGGAAAGCAGTACTTC
NA	TRBD1	TRBV6-6	TRBJ2-2	CATATGGANTGELFF	TGTGCCACTGCGACAGGGGGTGCGAACACCGGGGAGCTGTTTTTT
NA	TRBD1	TRBV9	TRBJ2-7	CASSTNVQGASYEQYF	TGTGCCAGCAGCACTAATGTCCAGGGGGCCTCCTACGAGCAGTACTTC
NA	NA	TRBV6-1	TRBJ2-7	CASQEETVQYF	TGTGCCAGTCAGGAGGAAACTGTGCAGTACTTC
NA	NA	TRBV7-2	TRBJ2-3	CASSLGLWFDTQYF	TGTGCCAGCAGCTTGGGCTTATGGTTTGATACGCAGTATTTT
NA	TRBD1	TRBV5-8	TRBJ1-2	CASSLGLGQGHYGYTF	TGTGCCAGCAGCTTGGGGCTAGGACAGGGGCACTATGGCTACACCTTC
NA	NA	TRBV2	TRBJ1-1	CASSEKGLTEAFF	TGTGCCAGCAGTGAAAAGGGATTAACTGAAGCTTTCTTT
once	TRBD1	TRBV5-6	TRBJ1-3	CASSRTGGRQSGNTIYF	TGTGCCAGCAGCAGGACAGGGGGCCGGCAGTCTGGAAACACCATATATTTT
NA	NA	TRBV2	TRBJ2-7	CASSAGRAYEQYF	TGTGCCAGCAGTGCTGGCAGGGCCTACGAGCAGTACTTC
NA	NA	TRBV29-1	TRBJ2-3	CSVEEALASDTQYF	TGCAGCGTTGAAGAGGCGCTAGCGTCAGATACGCAGTATTTT
NA	NA	TRBV11-2	TRBJ2-5	CASSFGPPETQYF	TGTGCCAGCAGCTTTGGACCCCCCGAGACCCAGTACTTC
once	NA	TRBV11-3	TRBJ1-2	CASSFWADYGYTF	TGTGCCAGCAGCTTCTGGGCGGACTATGGCTACACCTTC
NA	NA	TRBV10-3	TRBJ1-1	CAISGGAGSSTEAFF	TGTGCCATCAGTGGGGGTGCGGGGTCGAGCACTGAAGCTTTCTTT
NA	TRBD1	TRBV19	TRBJ2-1	CASSPAGGLSYNEQFF	TGTGCCAGTAGTCCAGCAGGGGGCCTCTCCTACAATGAGCAGTTCTTC
NA	TRBD2	TRBV6-6	TRBJ2-1	CASSRGLAGYYNEQFF	TGTGCCAGCAGTCGAGGACTAGCGGGGTACTACAATGAGCAGTTCTTC
NA	TRBD1	TRBV6-6	TRBJ2-5	CASRSDREETQYF	TGTGCCAGCAGATCGGACAGGGAAGAGACCCAGTACTTC
NA	NA	TRBV30	TRBJ1-2	CAWSATRGYTF	TGTGCCTGGAGTGCTACTAGGGGCTACACCTTC
NA	NA	TRBV2	TRBJ1-5	CASRSGSGGPQHF	TGTGCCAGCAGATCAGGGTCCGGAGGGCCCCAGCATTTT
NA	TRBD1	TRBV6-1	TRBJ1-3	CASRDRGRGNTIYF	TGTGCCAGCAGGGACAGGGGCAGGGGAAACACCATATATTTT
NA	TRBD2	TRBV19	TRBJ2-2	CASSTGLAVTGELFF	TGTGCCAGTAGTACGGGACTAGCGGTGACCGGGGAGCTGTTTTTT
once	TRBD1	TRBV25-1	TRBJ1-4	CASSPTGIKEKLFF	TGTGCCAGCAGTCCGACAGGGATTAAAGAAAAACTGTTTTTT
NA	NA	TRBV2	TRBJ2-1	CASSIQSLTYNEQFF	TGTGCCAGCAGCATTCAGTCACTTACCTACAATGAGCAGTTCTTC
NA	NA	TRBV2	TRBJ2-5	CASSEQETQYF	TGTGCCAGCAGTGAACAAGAGACCCAGTACTTC
NA	NA	TRBV5-1	TRBJ2-5	CASSVQQVAGEQYF	TGCGCCAGCAGCGTACAGCAAGTGGCAGGGGAGCAGTACTTC
NA	TRBD1	TRBV7-3	TRBJ2-2	CASSSQPVTGITGELFF	TGTGCCAGCAGCTCACAACCCGTGACAGGGATCACCGGGGAGCTGTTTTTT
NA	NA	TRBV5-1	TRBJ1-1	CASSLGLGAAFF	TGCGCCAGCAGCTTGGGTTTGGGGGCGGCTTTCTTT
NA	NA	TRBV29-1	TRBJ2-3	CSVDTDTQYF	TGCAGCGTTGATACAGATACGCAGTATTTT
NA	NA	TRBV7-9	TRBJ2-7	CASSFSGRGYEQYF	TGTGCCAGCAGCTTTTCGGGACGGGGGTACGAGCAGTACTTC
NA	NA	TRBV7-1	TRBJ2-5	CASSLGSADQETQYF	TGTGCCAGCAGCTTAGGGTCGGCAGACCAAGAGACCCAGTACTTC
once	NA	TRBV11-2	TRBJ1-3	CASSPGGMGSGNTIYF	TGTGCCAGCAGCCCCGGGGGAATGGGCTCTGGAAACACCATATATTTT
NA	TRBD1	TRBV4-3	TRBJ2-7	CASSQGTLRQGYSYEQYF	TGCGCCAGCAGCCAAGGGACCTTGCGACAGGGTTACTCCTACGAGCAGTACTTC